The 29 T cell receptor beta chains given below trace back to one sample, sequenced in a study of CD8 T cells in Susac syndrome. With random hexamers, roughly 0.45 to 1 ug RNA was reverse transcribed. Via MiXCR, TCRdb re-called the immunoSEQ multiplex PCR reads, giving one row per CDR3 protein. Of 250,000 to 300,000 distinct CDR3 sequences in the sample, approximately 85% were seen once. The sample comprised CD8+ T cells from PBMCs. Receptors were obtained from a human donor with multiple sclerosis.

The chain has TRBV11-2 and TRBJ2-1; 7 nucleotides line up with TRBD2. Germline-derived CDR1 and CDR2 are SGHAT and FQNNGV. This CDR3 is built from 14 residues. The V and J ends lost 7 bases and 4 bases, in that order; junction bases with no gene match: 7. The CDR3 DNA reads TGTGCCAGCACCTACTCGGGGGGTTACAATGAGCAGTTCTTC. This sequence encodes CASTYSGGYNEQFF.

The chain uses TRBV4-3 and TRBJ2-3, with 9 bases lining up with TRBD1. CDR1 and CDR2 from the germline V gene are LGHNA and YSLEER. This CDR3 spans 17 amino acids. With V trimmed by 0 bases and J by 3 bases, 7 bases remained unmatched. The CDR3 region has the DNA TGCGCCAGCAGCCAAGACTTCGGGACAGGGAGGACAGATACGCAGTATTTT. This codes for CASSQDFGTGRTDTQYF.

The chain uses TRBV7-8 and TRBJ1-5; no definite D call. Trimming stripped 5 bases from V and 9 bases from J, with 11 bases between. Germline CDR1 reads SGHVS; CDR2 reads FQNEAQ. This CDR3 is 12 amino acids long. CDR3 region: CASSERTAPQHF. Written as DNA, the CDR3 is TGTGCCAGCAGCGAGCGGACGGCGCCCCAGCATTTT.

V and J are TRBV12-3 or TRBV12-4 and TRBJ2-1; no reliable D call. This CDR3 region has 13 residues. V dropped 7 bases and J dropped 0 bases, with 7 bases sitting between them. In nucleotides, the CDR3 is TGTGCCAGCACAGAAAGCTCCTACAATGAGCAGTTCTTC. Translation: CASTESSYNEQFF.

CDR3 sequence reads: CASSLYSSEQYF. The CDR3 nucleotides read TGTGCCAGCAGCTTATATTCCAGCGAGCAGTACTTC. The rearrangement joins TRBV13 to TRBJ2-7; D unresolved. Trimming pared 2 bases from V and 6 bases from J, leaving 8 bases between. The CDR3 contains 12 residues. Germline lookup yields CDR1 PRHDT and CDR2 FYEKMQ (reference sequence).

The gene calls are TRBV30 and TRBJ2-7; tentatively, D is TRBD2 (5 bases). Germline V lookup: CDR1 GTSNPN, CDR2 SVGIG (reference sequence). CDR3 length equals 12 residues. V lost 3 bases and J 2 bases, leaving 8 bases between the germline ends. In DNA, the CDR3 is TGTGCCTGGAGGAGGGTACCCTACGAGCAGTACTTC. Protein product: CAWRRVPYEQYF.

This chain uses TRBV28 with TRBJ2-3; 11 nucleotides agree with TRBD2. Per germline, CDR1 MDHEN and CDR2 SYDVKM. Germline trimming cut 3 bases from V and 7 bases from J; bases unmatched to any gene: 9. The CDR3 consists of 16 residues. CDR3 protein: CASSFLISGRANTQYF. CDR3 in DNA: TGTGCCAGCAGTTTCCTGATTAGCGGGAGGGCCAATACGCAGTATTTT.

The V call is TRBV29-1, the J call TRBJ2-7; 8 bases map to TRBD2. V dropped 7 bases and J dropped 4; count of bases not matched to a gene: 9. Germline V gene sequence: CDR1 SQVTM, CDR2 ANQGSEA. The CDR3 loop spans 13 amino acids. CDR3 sequence: CSAPGLDPYEQYF. CDR3 DNA: TGCAGCGCGCCGGGACTAGACCCTTACGAGCAGTACTTC.

This chain connects TRBV5-1 to TRBJ1-2; a weak D match, TRBD1 (5 bases). Germline V lookup: CDR1 SGHRS, CDR2 YFSETQ. The length of the CDR3 is 15 residues. Trimming left V 0 bases short and J 1 base short, with 10 bases between. CDR3 sequence reads: CASSLEPGINYGYTF. The CDR3 DNA reads as TGCGCCAGCAGCTTGGAACCAGGGATTAACTATGGCTACACCTTC.

The chain uses TRBV30 and TRBJ2-7; D unclear. Per the germline V gene, CDR1 is GTSNPN and CDR2 is SVGIG (reference sequence). This CDR3 has 11 amino acids. Trimming removed 1 base from V and 3 bases from J, with 4 bases in between. CDR3 in amino acids: CAWSDIYEQYF. Written as DNA, the CDR3 is TGTGCCTGGAGTGACATCTACGAGCAGTACTTC.

The rearrangement uses TRBV28 and TRBJ1-5; D is unresolved. Trimming took off 7 bases at V and 0 bases at J, with 4 bases between the two ends. This CDR3 region has 12 residues. Germline CDR1 and CDR2: MDHEN and SYDVKM. CDR3 bases: TGTGCCAGCATGGGTAGCAATCAGCCCCAGCATTTT. It codes for CASMGSNQPQHF.

The chain joins TRBV6-2 or TRBV6-3 to TRBJ2-7; D may be TRBD1 (7 bases). Germline CDR1 reads MNHEY; CDR2 reads SVGEGT. The CDR3 is 17 amino acids. Trimming left V 0 bases short and J 3 bases short, with 18 bases between. CDR3 loop: CASSYSPDREEYYEQYF. The CDR3 DNA reads as TGTGCCAGCAGTTACTCCCCCGACAGGGAGGAATACTACGAGCAGTACTTC.

In this sample, this clonotype turned up a few times. The J gene is TRBJ1-2, the V gene TRBV27; D is undetermined. The germline V and J ends were trimmed by 2 bases and 8 bases, with 12 bases remaining between them. CDR1 is MNHEY and CDR2 is SMNVEV in the germline V gene (reference sequence). The CDR3 runs 13 residues. CDR3 sequence reads: CASSLGRGYGYTF. CDR3 coding DNA: TGTGCCAGCAGTTTAGGGCGAGGGTACGGCTACACCTTC.

The rearrangement uses TRBV20-1 and TRBJ2-1, with a tentative D call TRBD2 (5 bases). The CDR3 is 16 amino acids. The V gene's germline CDR1 is DFQATT and CDR2 SNEGSKA (reference sequence). V gave up 1 base and J gave up 0 bases, with 13 bases separating them. The CDR3: CSARALDLYSYNEQFF. DNA for the CDR3: TGCAGTGCTAGAGCCTTGGACTTATACTCCTACAATGAGCAGTTCTTC.

This chain joins TRBV20-1 and TRBJ2-7, with D perhaps matching TRBD1 (6 bases). The CDR3 has 12 residues. Germline loops: CDR1 DFQATT, CDR2 SNEGSKA (reference sequence). V lost 5 bases, J lost 0 bases, and 8 bases lay in between. CDR3 sequence reads: CSAGQFSYEQYF. DNA for the CDR3: TGCAGTGCTGGACAGTTCTCCTACGAGCAGTACTTC.

The sample holds a few counts of this clonotype. This chain uses TRBV7-4 with TRBJ1-1; no reliable D call. The V gene's germline CDR1 is SGHVT and CDR2 SQSDAQ. V gave up 1 base and J gave up 9 bases, with 6 bases separating them. The CDR3 consists of 11 residues. The CDR3, as DNA: TGTGCCAGCAGCTTAGGGCGCAAAGCTTTCTTT. Encoded protein: CASSLGRKAFF.

The chain links TRBV6-1 to TRBJ1-2, with TRBD1 as a possible D gene (5 bases). Per germline, CDR1 MNHNS and CDR2 SASEGT. V was cut by 6 bases and J by 13 bases, with 18 bases left in between. CDR3 length: 12 residues. This CDR3 reads CASSLDSLRTTF. The CDR3 DNA follows: TGTGCCAGCAGCCTTGACAGTCTCCGTACCACCTTC.

The chain combines TRBV12-3 or TRBV12-4 with TRBJ1-4; D not certain. The CDR3 is 15 residues long. V lost 6 bases and J lost 7, with 18 bases in between. For the CDR3, the DNA is TGTGCCAGCAGCCCGTCCGGGATCCCTGGTGAAAAACTGTTTTTT. Amino acids: CASSPSGIPGEKLFF.

The chain recombines TRBV7-8 with TRBJ2-3; D unclear. CDR1 is SGHVS, CDR2 FQNEAQ, per germline. The V end lost 2 bases, the J end lost 0 bases, and 12 bases lay between the germline ends. The CDR3 is made up of 16 amino acids. CDR3 DNA sequence: TGTGCCAGCAGCTTAAAAACAGACCCTAGCACAGATACGCAGTATTTT. This translates into CASSLKTDPSTDTQYF.

In its sample, this clonotype was seen a few times. CDR3 protein: CASSLDGTYEQYF. The CDR3 DNA follows: TGTGCCAGCAGCTTAGACGGAACCTACGAGCAGTACTTC. This rearrangement joins TRBV7-9 to TRBJ2-7; no clear D gene. CDR1 SEHNR and CDR2 FQNEAQ come from the germline V gene (reference sequence). V was shortened by 1 base and J by 2 bases, with 6 bases between the two germline ends. The CDR3 has 13 amino acids.

V usage is TRBV15 and J usage is TRBJ2-3; D perhaps matches TRBD2 (5 bases). CDR3 length: 17 amino acids. Germline assignment: CDR1 LNHNV and CDR2 YYDKDF (reference sequence). Trimming removed 1 base at V and 0 bases at J, with 14 bases between. DNA of the CDR3: TGTGCCACCAGCAGAGGGGTGGGAGAATCTAGCACAGATACGCAGTATTTT. Translation gives CATSRGVGESSTDTQYF.

The rearrangement links TRBV25-1 to TRBJ2-3, with D possibly called TRBD1 or TRBD2 (6 bases each). Germline V CDR1 and CDR2: MGHDK, SYGVNS. V shed 4 bases and J shed 3 bases, with 23 bases lying between them. This CDR3 has 18 residues. CDR3 sequence: CASSGIPQGSGFTDTQYF. CDR3 DNA sequence: TGTGCCAGCAGTGGGATTCCACAGGGTAGCGGTTTTACAGATACGCAGTATTTT.

The chain uses TRBV29-1 and TRBJ1-2; no clear D. V was shortened by 3 bases and J by 2 bases, with 16 bases between the two germline ends. The germline V gene encodes CDR1 SQVTM and CDR2 ANQGSEA. The CDR3 is 15 amino acids. The CDR3 is CSVEGEEGTNYGYTF. In nucleotides, the CDR3 is TGCAGCGTTGAGGGTGAAGAGGGAACAAACTATGGCTACACCTTC.

V is TRBV5-4 and J is TRBJ2-7; D unresolved. V was clipped by 0 bases and J by 3 bases, with 16 bases between them. The CDR3 sequence is 16 residues long. Looked up from germline, CDR1 is SGHNT and CDR2 is YYREEE (reference sequence). The DNA of the CDR3 is TGTGCCAGCAGCTTGGTTTTCGGGCAGATTTTCTACGAGCAGTACTTC. Translating it yields CASSLVFGQIFYEQYF.

Notes on this clonotype: Because it lacks the conserved phenylalanine or tryptophan at the end, this CDR3 is likely a read error. The genes are TRBV5-1 and TRBJ1-3, with D unresolved. Germline V lookup: CDR1 SGHRS, CDR2 YFSETQ. This CDR3 spans 16 amino acids. V gave up 0 bases and J gave up 0 bases, with 10 bases separating them. The chain's CDR3 is CASSLGIRDSGNTIYL. CDR3 coding DNA: TGCGCCAGCAGCTTGGGCATCCGGGACTCTGGAAACACCATATATCTT.

The chain employs TRBV7-9 and TRBJ1-1; D gene uncertain. Germline V CDR1 and CDR2: SEHNR, FQNEAQ (reference sequence). V lost 2 bases and J lost 2, with 12 bases in between. The CDR3 is 15 amino acids. The CDR3 region is CASSLPGAVNTEAFF. The DNA of the CDR3 is TGTGCCAGCAGCTTACCCGGCGCGGTTAACACTGAAGCTTTCTTT.

CDR3 coding DNA: TGCAGTGCGTTGGGGAACCATATCGAGCAGTACTTC. Its protein product is CSALGNHIEQYF. The V gene is TRBV20-1, the J gene TRBJ2-7; D not resolved. With 6 bases removed from V and 6 bases from J, the gap between germline ends came to 15 bases. CDR3 length: 12 residues. Germline loops: CDR1 DFQATT, CDR2 SNEGSKA (reference sequence).

The chain uses TRBV6-5 and TRBJ2-2, with TRBD2 identical over 11 bases. The CDR3 covers 16 residues. CDR1 is MNHEY, CDR2 SVGAGI, per germline. Germline trimming cut 0 bases from V and 6 bases from J; bases unmatched to any gene: 3. This CDR3 is CASSYSTSGMAGELFF. For the CDR3, the DNA is TGTGCCAGCAGTTACTCGACTAGCGGGATGGCCGGGGAGCTGTTTTTT.

The chain carries TRBV11-2 and TRBJ2-7; 8 nucleotides match TRBD1. The CDR3 runs 13 residues. J gave up 4 bases and V 6 bases, and 5 bases lay outside the gene matches. Per the germline V gene, CDR1 is SGHAT and CDR2 is FQNNGV. The CDR3 nucleotides read TGTGCCAGCAGGTCGACAGGGGCGTACGAGCAGTACTTC. This encodes CASRSTGAYEQYF.